The 8 T cell receptor beta chains below were found in one sample sequenced in a study of T cell responses to AZD1222 COVID-19 vaccine. Profiling relied on immunoSEQ multiplex PCR, and the TCRdb table lists in-frame clones only, not all of them. The repertoire holds 150,000 to 200,000 clones, with 80% to 95% as singletons. The specimen was peripheral blood, collected on day 0 of AZD1222 vaccination. The receptors derive from an adult in good health.

The CDR3: CASYRDRGNTIYF. The CDR3, as DNA: TGTGCCAGTTACCGGGACAGGGGAAACACCATATATTTT. The V gene is TRBV6-5, the J gene TRBJ1-3, with 8 bases aligning to TRBD1. The CDR3 spans 13 residues. Germline CDR1 is MNHEY and CDR2 is SVGAGI. The ends lost 9 bases at V and 4 bases at J; junction bases unmatched: 5.

This chain joins TRBV6-1 and TRBJ1-5; no clear D gene. CDR1 MNHNS and CDR2 SASEGT come from the germline V gene. The CDR3 loop spans 16 amino acids. V gave up 1 base and J gave up 4 bases, with 14 bases separating them. The CDR3, as DNA: TGTGCCAGCAGTGAAGGGCCCTGGGCGAGGAATCAGCCCCAGCATTTT. The encoded protein is CASSEGPWARNQPQHF.

This chain connects TRBV7-8 to TRBJ1-2; D uncertain. Germline V gene lookup returns CDR1 SGHVS and CDR2 FQNEAQ. Trimming took 0 bases from V and 4 from J, leaving 9 bases between them. This CDR3 has 14 residues. CDR3 DNA sequence: TGTGCCAGCAGCTTAGCGCCGGTTGCCTATGGCTACACCTTC. Translating it yields CASSLAPVAYGYTF.

The J gene is TRBJ1-3, the V gene TRBV25-1, with TRBD1 identical over 10 bases. This CDR3 contains 16 residues. Trimming at V came to 1 base and at J to 5 bases, leaving 5 bases not matched to a gene. Germline V CDR1 and CDR2: MGHDK, SYGVNS. The CDR3 region has the DNA TGTGCCAGCAGTGAATTGGGGGGACAGGGGAGAAACACCATATATTTT. Protein product: CASSELGGQGRNTIYF.

This chain joins TRBV11-2 and TRBJ1-1; possible D gene TRBD1, 5 bases. CDR3 length: 15 amino acids. Germline V gene data show CDR1 as SGHAT and CDR2 as FQNNGV. Trimming removed 6 bases from V and 4 bases from J, with 18 bases in between. CDR3 loop: CASRLMTGAVTEAFF. The CDR3 region has the DNA TGTGCCAGCAGACTTATGACCGGGGCGGTCACTGAAGCTTTCTTT.

This clone showed up just a few times. The genes are TRBV5-6 and TRBJ1-2; maybe TRBD1 (5 bases). The CDR3 extends over 11 amino acids. Germline lookup yields CDR1 SGHDT and CDR2 YYEEEE. Trimming removed 5 bases at V and 4 bases at J, with 6 bases between. CDR3 nucleotide sequence: TGTGCCAGCAGTGGGGGCTATGGCTACACCTTC. Its translation is CASSGGYGYTF.

This clone appeared once. V and J are TRBV28 and TRBJ2-5, with 7 bases aligning to TRBD2. V was clipped by 3 bases and J by 1 base; unmatched bases: 5. In germline, CDR1 is MDHEN, CDR2 SYDVKM. The CDR3 extends over 15 amino acids. The CDR3 DNA reads TGTGCCAGCAGTTTCAGACTAGCTCGCCAAGAGACCCAGTACTTC. This sequence encodes CASSFRLARQETQYF.

The chain links TRBV4-2 to TRBJ2-3, with 11 nucleotides matching TRBD2. This CDR3 has 18 amino acids. Per germline, CDR1 LGHNA and CDR2 YNFKEQ. The J segment lost 4 bases and the V segment lost 0 bases, leaving 9 bases of the junction unmatched. This CDR3 reads CASSQDYGSGRAADTQYF. Written as DNA, the CDR3 is TGTGCCAGCAGCCAAGATTACGGTAGCGGGAGGGCCGCAGATACGCAGTATTTT.